This entry is about one T cell receptor (beta chain). The antigen is undetermined. Breast cancer patients provided tissue from their axillary draining lymph nodes. The data are from a study of breast tumors, draining lymph nodes, adjacent tissues. Findings and caveats of the study: Most tumor T cells seemingly derive from lymph node, then expand in tumor. Tumor and nontumor repertoires were significantly more similar in luminal-like than in basal-like breast cancer.

Germline assignment: CDR1 KGHDR and CDR2 SFDVKD. This CDR3 is built from 15 residues. Trimming pared 4 bases from V and 4 bases from J, leaving 13 bases between. TCRdb reprocessed the multiplex PCR reads via MiXCR and lists one record per CDR3 protein. The table records fewer than 200,000 distinct CDR3 sequences, 33% of them present only once. The sequence derives from a female donor with breast cancer. Some clones in this sample may be carry-over from other donors' samples. The sequenced sample consisted of axillary lymph node tissue. This chain joins TRBV24-1 and TRBJ1-5; D call uncertain. The CDR3 nucleotides read TGTGCCACCAGTGACCCGAGGGCCGCTAATCAGCCCCAGCATTTT. It yields the protein CATSDPRAANQPQHF.